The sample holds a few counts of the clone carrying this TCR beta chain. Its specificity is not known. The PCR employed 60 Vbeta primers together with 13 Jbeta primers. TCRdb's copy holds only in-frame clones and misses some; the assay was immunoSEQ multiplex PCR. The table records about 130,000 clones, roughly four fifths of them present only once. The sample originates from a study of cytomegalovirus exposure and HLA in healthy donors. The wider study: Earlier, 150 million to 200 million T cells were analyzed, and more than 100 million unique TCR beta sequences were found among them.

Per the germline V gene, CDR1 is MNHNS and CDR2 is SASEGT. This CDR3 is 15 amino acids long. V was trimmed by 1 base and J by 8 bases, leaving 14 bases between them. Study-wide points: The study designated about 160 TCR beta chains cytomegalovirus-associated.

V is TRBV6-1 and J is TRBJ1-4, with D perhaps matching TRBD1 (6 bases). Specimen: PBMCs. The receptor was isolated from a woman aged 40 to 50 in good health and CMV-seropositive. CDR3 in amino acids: CASSEVQGLREKLFF. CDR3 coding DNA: TGTGCCAGCAGTGAAGTCCAGGGGCTTAGGGAAAAACTGTTTTTT.